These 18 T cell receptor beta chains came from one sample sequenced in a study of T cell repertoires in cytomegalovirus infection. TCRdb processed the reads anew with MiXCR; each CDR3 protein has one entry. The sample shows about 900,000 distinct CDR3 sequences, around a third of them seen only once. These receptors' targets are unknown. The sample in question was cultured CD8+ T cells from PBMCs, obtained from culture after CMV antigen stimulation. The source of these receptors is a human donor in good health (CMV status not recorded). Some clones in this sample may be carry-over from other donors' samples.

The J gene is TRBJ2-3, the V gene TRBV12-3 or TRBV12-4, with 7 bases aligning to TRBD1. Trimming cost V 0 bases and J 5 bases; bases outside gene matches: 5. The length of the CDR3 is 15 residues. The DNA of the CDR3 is TGTGCCAGCAGTTTAGCCGACAGGGCGGTAGATACGCAGTATTTT. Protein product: CASSLADRAVDTQYF.

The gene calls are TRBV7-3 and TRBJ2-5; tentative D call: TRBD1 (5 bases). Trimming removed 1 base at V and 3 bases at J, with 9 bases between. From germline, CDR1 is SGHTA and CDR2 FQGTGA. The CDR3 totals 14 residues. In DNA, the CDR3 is TGTGCCAGCAGCTTAAGCGGCAGGGAAGAGACCCAGTACTTC. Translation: CASSLSGREETQYF.

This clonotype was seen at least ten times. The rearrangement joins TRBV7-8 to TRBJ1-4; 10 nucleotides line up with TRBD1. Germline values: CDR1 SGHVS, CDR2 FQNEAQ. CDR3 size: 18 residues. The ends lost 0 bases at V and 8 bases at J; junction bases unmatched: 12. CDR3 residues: CASSLAPWGTGEREKLFF. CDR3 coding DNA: TGTGCCAGCAGCTTAGCCCCTTGGGGGACAGGGGAAAGGGAAAAACTGTTTTTT.

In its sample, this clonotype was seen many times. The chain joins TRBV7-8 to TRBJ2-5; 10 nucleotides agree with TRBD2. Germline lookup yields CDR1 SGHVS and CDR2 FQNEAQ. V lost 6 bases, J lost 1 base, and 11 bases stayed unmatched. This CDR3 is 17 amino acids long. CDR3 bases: TGTGCCAGCAGACCTACCTCTAGCGGGGGCTTCCAAGAGACCCAGTACTTC. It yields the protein CASRPTSSGGFQETQYF.

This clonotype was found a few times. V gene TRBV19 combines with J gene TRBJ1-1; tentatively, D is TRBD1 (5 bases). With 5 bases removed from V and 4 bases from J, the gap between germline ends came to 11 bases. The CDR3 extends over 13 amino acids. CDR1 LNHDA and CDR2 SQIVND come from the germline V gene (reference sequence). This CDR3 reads CASSWGFGTEAFF. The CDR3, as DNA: TGTGCCAGTAGTTGGGGGTTCGGCACTGAAGCTTTCTTT.

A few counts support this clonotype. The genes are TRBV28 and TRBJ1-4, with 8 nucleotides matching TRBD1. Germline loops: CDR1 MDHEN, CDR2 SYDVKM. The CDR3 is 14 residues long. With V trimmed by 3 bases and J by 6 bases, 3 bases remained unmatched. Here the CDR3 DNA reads TGTGCCAGCAGTTTCCAGGGGGCAGATGAAAAACTGTTTTTT. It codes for CASSFQGADEKLFF.

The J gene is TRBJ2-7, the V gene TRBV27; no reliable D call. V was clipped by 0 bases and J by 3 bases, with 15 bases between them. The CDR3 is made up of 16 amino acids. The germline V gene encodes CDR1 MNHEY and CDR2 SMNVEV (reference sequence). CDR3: CASSLSVGSYDYEQYF. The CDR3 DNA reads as TGTGCCAGCAGTTTATCGGTTGGTTCTTACGACTACGAGCAGTACTTC.

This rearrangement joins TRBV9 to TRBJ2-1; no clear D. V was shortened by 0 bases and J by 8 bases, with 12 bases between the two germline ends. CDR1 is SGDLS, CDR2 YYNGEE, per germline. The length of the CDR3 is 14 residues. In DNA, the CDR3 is TGTGCCAGCAGCGTAGAGCCGGGTAGCTATGAGCAGTTCTTC. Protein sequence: CASSVEPGSYEQFF.

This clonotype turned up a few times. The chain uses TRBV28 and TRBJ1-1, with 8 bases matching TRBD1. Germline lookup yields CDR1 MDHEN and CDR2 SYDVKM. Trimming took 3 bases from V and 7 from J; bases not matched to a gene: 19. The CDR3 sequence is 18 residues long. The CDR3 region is CASSFPSIPGQETDEAFF. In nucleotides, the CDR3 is TGTGCCAGCAGTTTTCCCTCGATTCCGGGACAGGAGACCGATGAAGCTTTCTTT.

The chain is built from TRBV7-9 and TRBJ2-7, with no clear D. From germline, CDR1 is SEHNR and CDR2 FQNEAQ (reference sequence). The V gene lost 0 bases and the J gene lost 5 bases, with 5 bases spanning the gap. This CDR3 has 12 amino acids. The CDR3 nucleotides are TGTGCCAGCAGCTTAGCTCAGGACGAGCAGTACTTC. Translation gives CASSLAQDEQYF.

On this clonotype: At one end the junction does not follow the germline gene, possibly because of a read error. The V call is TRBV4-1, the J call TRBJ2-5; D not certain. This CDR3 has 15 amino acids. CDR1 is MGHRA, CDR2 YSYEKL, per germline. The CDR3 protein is CASSQSYGDQETQYF. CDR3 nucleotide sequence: TGTGCCAGCAGCCAGAGTTACGGAGACCAAGAGACCCAGTACTTC.

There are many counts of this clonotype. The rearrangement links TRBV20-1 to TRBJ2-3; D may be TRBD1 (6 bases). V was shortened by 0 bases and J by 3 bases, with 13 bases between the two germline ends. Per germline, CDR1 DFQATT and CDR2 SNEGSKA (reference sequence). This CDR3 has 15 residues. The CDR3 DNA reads TGCAGTGCTAGAGATAGGAGGACAGCGACAGATACGCAGTATTTT. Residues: CSARDRRTATDTQYF.

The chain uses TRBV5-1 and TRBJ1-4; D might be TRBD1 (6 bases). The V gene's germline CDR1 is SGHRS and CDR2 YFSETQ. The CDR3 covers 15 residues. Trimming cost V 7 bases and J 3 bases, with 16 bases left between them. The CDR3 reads CASSLGAAANEKLFF. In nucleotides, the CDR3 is TGCGCCAGCTCCCTGGGGGCGGCCGCTAATGAAAAACTGTTTTTT.

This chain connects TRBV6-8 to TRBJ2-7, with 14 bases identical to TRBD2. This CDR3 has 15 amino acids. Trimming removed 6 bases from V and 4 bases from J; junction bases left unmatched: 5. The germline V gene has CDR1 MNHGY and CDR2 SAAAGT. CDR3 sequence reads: CASSPGLAGVYEQYV. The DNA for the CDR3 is TGTGCCAGCAGCCCGGGACTAGCGGGGGTGTACGAGCAGTACGTC.

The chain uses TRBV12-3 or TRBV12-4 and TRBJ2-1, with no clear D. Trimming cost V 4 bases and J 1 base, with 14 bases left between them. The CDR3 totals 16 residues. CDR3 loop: CASSSTGYSSYNEQFF. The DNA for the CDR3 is TGTGCCAGCAGTTCCACCGGCTATTCATCCTACAATGAGCAGTTCTTC.

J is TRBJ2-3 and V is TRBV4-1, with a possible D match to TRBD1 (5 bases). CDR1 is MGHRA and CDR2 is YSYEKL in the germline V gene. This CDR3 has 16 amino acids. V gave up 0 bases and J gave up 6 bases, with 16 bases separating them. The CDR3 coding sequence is TGCGCCAGCAGCCAAGAGCAGGGATGGAAGGGTGATACGCAGTATTTT. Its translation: CASSQEQGWKGDTQYF.

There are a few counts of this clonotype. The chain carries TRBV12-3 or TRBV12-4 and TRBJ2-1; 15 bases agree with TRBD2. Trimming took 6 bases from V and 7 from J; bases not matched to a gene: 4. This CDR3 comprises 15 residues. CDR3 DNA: TGTGCCAGCAGGCTTGGGACTAGCGGGGGGAATGAGCAGTTCTTC. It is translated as CASRLGTSGGNEQFF.

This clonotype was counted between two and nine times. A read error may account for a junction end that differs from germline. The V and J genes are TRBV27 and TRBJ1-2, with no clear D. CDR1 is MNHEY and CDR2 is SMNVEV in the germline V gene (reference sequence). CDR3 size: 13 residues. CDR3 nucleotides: TGTGCCAGCAGTTTGGCAGCTAACTATGACTACACCTTC. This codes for CASSLAANYDYTF.